The 32 T cell receptor beta chains in this list originate from one sample, sequenced in a study of response to subunit inactivated influenza vaccine. A single record per CDR3 protein comes from TCRdb applying MiXCR to the RT-PCR reads. The sample has a few hundred thousand distinct CDR3 sequences, roughly 15% seen once; the top ten hold over 8.5%. The sample consisted of PBMCs from blood, taken roughly 12 days after vaccination. These receptors originate from a man aged 45-60 years who received an inactivated influenza vaccine.

This clonotype was seen only a few times. The V and J genes are TRBV28 and TRBJ2-3; D uncertain. Germline CDR1 is MDHEN and CDR2 is SYDVKM. V dropped 1 base and J dropped 2 bases, with 10 bases sitting between them. The CDR3 length is 15 residues. The CDR3 spells CASSLLQEITDTQYF. The DNA of the CDR3 is TGTGCCAGCAGTTTATTGCAGGAGATCACAGATACGCAGTATTTT.

This chain joins TRBV3-1 and TRBJ2-7; TRBD2 might be the D (6 bases). CDR3 length equals 14 residues. V lost 4 bases to trimming and J lost 3 bases, with 13 bases between them. Germline CDR1 LGHDT, CDR2 YNNKEL (reference sequence). The CDR3 bases are TGTGCCAGCAGCCCTGGGACTCCTTTCTACGAGCAGTACTTC. This codes for CASSPGTPFYEQYF.

This chain uses TRBV9 with TRBJ2-3; D unresolved. V shed 0 bases and J shed 0 bases, with 8 bases lying between them. Germline V lookup: CDR1 SGDLS, CDR2 YYNGEE. The CDR3 is 15 amino acids. This CDR3 is CASSVGSLSTDTQYF. The CDR3 region has the DNA TGTGCCAGCAGCGTAGGAAGTTTAAGCACAGATACGCAGTATTTT. Using reference TRBV9 and TRBJ2-3 for the parts outside the CDR3, the full variable domain is DSGVTQTPKHLITATGQRVTLRCSPRSGDLSVYWYQQSLDQGLQFLIQYYNGEERAKGNILERFSAQQFPDLHSELNLSSLELGDSALYFCASSVGSLSTDTQYFGPGTRLTVL.

V usage is TRBV6-1 and J usage is TRBJ2-2; 7 bases line up with TRBD1. This CDR3 has 14 amino acids. CDR1 and CDR2 (germline): MNHNS, SASEGT. V gave up 9 bases and J gave up 6 bases; unmatched junction bases: 10. In DNA, the CDR3 is TGTGCCAGTAAGGGGGCAGGGGGACCCGGGGAGCTGTTTTTT. As protein: CASKGAGGPGELFF.

The J gene is TRBJ2-7, the V gene TRBV5-1; a possible D gene is TRBD2 (5 bases). V was shortened by 0 bases and J by 4 bases, with 14 bases between the two germline ends. The germline CDR1 and CDR2 sequences are SGHRS and YFSETQ. This CDR3 has 15 residues. The CDR3 here is CASSLDRESQYEQYF. The DNA for the CDR3 is TGCGCCAGCAGCTTGGATCGGGAAAGTCAATACGAGCAGTACTTC.

This clonotype showed up just a few times. This chain joins TRBV9 and TRBJ2-1, with TRBD2 identical over 7 bases. The CDR3 extends over 16 amino acids. V lost 4 bases, J lost 0 bases, and 7 bases stayed unmatched. CDR1 is SGDLS, CDR2 YYNGEE, per germline. DNA for the CDR3: TGTGCCAGCAGCCACCTGGGCGGGAGCTCCTACAATGAGCAGTTCTTC. Translating gives CASSHLGGSSYNEQFF.

In its sample, this clonotype was seen once. This chain links TRBV7-2 with TRBJ2-7; weak D call: TRBD2 (5 bases). V was shortened by 4 bases and J by 2 bases, with 12 bases between the two germline ends. This CDR3 spans 14 amino acids. Germline loops: CDR1 SGHTA, CDR2 FQGNSA. CDR3 in DNA: TGTGCCAGCAGCTCTCATCTAGCAACCTACGAGCAGTACTTC. Translated: CASSSHLATYEQYF.

This clonotype was observed a few times. The chain employs TRBV5-1 and TRBJ2-7; possibly TRBD1 for D (5 bases). This CDR3 region has 13 residues. The V end was cut by 2 bases, the J end by 4 bases, with 10 bases between. CDR1 and CDR2 (germline): SGHRS, YFSETQ. As DNA, the CDR3 is TGCGCCAGCAGCTTCGCGACAGCTTACGAGCAGTACTTC. Protein: CASSFATAYEQYF.

The chain recombines TRBV7-8 with TRBJ1-4, with a tentative D call TRBD1 (5 bases). The CDR3 sequence is 15 residues long. Trimming took off 2 bases at V and 3 bases at J, with 10 bases between the two ends. Looked up from germline, CDR1 is SGHVS and CDR2 is FQNEAQ. CDR3 amino acids: CASSLSGHPNEKLFF. The CDR3 DNA is TGTGCCAGCAGCTTATCTGGACACCCTAATGAAAAACTGTTTTTT.

This clonotype has just a few counts. CDR3 residues: CASGRWNEKLFF. In DNA form, the CDR3 reads TGTGCTTCGGGGCGGTGGAATGAAAAACTGTTTTTT. The chain combines TRBV4-2 with TRBJ1-4, with D tentatively TRBD1 (5 bases). CDR1 is LGHNA, CDR2 YNFKEQ, per germline. The CDR3 has 12 residues.

V gene TRBV21-1 combines with J gene TRBJ2-1; whether TRBD2, the table's D call, matches the DNA was not checked. TRBV21-1 is noted as a pseudogene. This CDR3 has 16 residues. The CDR3 nucleotides read TGTGCCAGCAGCCCCTGGACTGCAAGCTCCTACAATGAGCAGTTCTTC. It yields the protein CASSPWTASSYNEQFF.

This clonotype was observed at least ten times. This chain connects TRBV12-3 or TRBV12-4 to TRBJ2-5; no clear D. Trimming cost V 5 bases and J 2 bases, with 15 bases left between them. The CDR3 covers 15 residues. CDR3 nucleotides: TGTGCCAGCAGTCCCTCAGGCGGTCGGCAAGAGACCCAGTACTTC. Protein product: CASSPSGGRQETQYF.

This sequence joins TRBV10-3 and TRBJ2-3; a weak D match, TRBD1 (5 bases). V dropped 10 bases and J dropped 0 bases, with 14 bases sitting between them. The germline V gene encodes CDR1 ENHRY and CDR2 SYGVKD. CDR3 length equals 14 residues. Written as DNA, the CDR3 is TGTGCCACCACCGACAGTACTAGCACAGATACGCAGTATTTT. It codes for CATTDSTSTDTQYF.

The chain carries TRBV7-6 and TRBJ2-5; tentatively, D is TRBD1 (6 bases). Germline loops: CDR1 SGHVS, CDR2 FNYEAQ. The CDR3 sequence is 17 residues long. V lost 5 bases and J lost 3, with 22 bases in between. CDR3 in amino acids: CASSQRGLGTKKETQYF. CDR3 nucleotides: TGTGCCAGCAGCCAAAGGGGTCTGGGGACAAAAAAAGAGACCCAGTACTTC. Using reference TRBV7-6 and TRBJ2-5 for the parts outside the CDR3, the full variable domain is GAGVSQSPRYKVTKRGQDVALRCDPISGHVSLYWYRQALGQGPEFLTYFNYEAQQDKSGLPNDRFSAERPEGSISTLTIQRTEQRDSAMYRCASSQRGLGTKKETQYFGPGTRLLVL.

This clonotype was seen repeatedly, ten times or more. One end of the junction is discordant with germline, which a read error may explain. The chain combines TRBV30 with TRBJ2-1; 7 bases are shared with TRBD2. The CDR3 is made up of 14 amino acids. Per the germline V gene, CDR1 is GTSNPN and CDR2 is SVGIG (reference sequence). CDR3 protein: CAWSRDYTYNEQFF. In DNA, the CDR3 is TGTGCCTGGAGCCGGGACTACACCTACAACGAGCAGTTCTTC.

J is TRBJ2-7 and V is TRBV2; unclear D gene. CDR3 length: 14 amino acids. Trimming cost V 8 bases and J 4 bases, with 18 bases left between them. CDR1 and CDR2 (germline): SNHLY, FYNNEI. CDR3 sequence (DNA): TGTGCCAGCGATTCCTCGAGCAGCACGTACGAGCAGTACTTC. Its protein is CASDSSSSTYEQYF.

The chain combines TRBV24-1 with TRBJ2-2, with D maybe TRBD1 (5 bases). V lost 1 base to trimming and J lost 6 bases, with 11 bases between them. Germline CDR1 and CDR2: KGHDR and SFDVKD. The CDR3 is made up of 15 amino acids. The CDR3 DNA reads TGTGCCACCAGTGATTTAGCCAGGGATGCCGGGGAGCTGTTTTTT. Residues: CATSDLARDAGELFF.

This clonotype has a handful of counts. This chain joins TRBV7-2 and TRBJ1-1, with D perhaps matching TRBD1 (5 bases). The CDR3 has 12 amino acids. The ends were cut back, 3 bases at V and 11 bases at J, with 13 bases in the middle. Germline V CDR1 and CDR2: SGHTA, FQGNSA. The CDR3 loop is CASSFLGTAAFF. CDR3 coding DNA: TGTGCCAGCAGCTTCCTCGGGACTGCGGCTTTCTTT.

This clonotype was observed many times. The chain employs TRBV11-2 and TRBJ2-2; D is undetermined. The germline V and J ends were trimmed by 5 bases and 3 bases, with 4 bases remaining between them. The length of the CDR3 is 12 residues. Germline-derived CDR1 and CDR2 are SGHAT and FQNNGV. The CDR3 DNA sequence: TGTGCCAGCAGCGACCACACCGGGGAGCTGTTTTTT. This translates into CASSDHTGELFF.

This clonotype was seen only a few times. This chain joins TRBV4-3 and TRBJ2-5; a weak D match, TRBD1 (5 bases). Germline CDR1 LGHNA, CDR2 YSLEER. Trimming took off 1 base at V and 4 bases at J, with 13 bases between the two ends. This CDR3 is 15 amino acids long. CDR3 coding DNA: TGCGCCAGCAGCCAAGTGGGGTCAGGGCGAGAGACCCAGTACTTC. It codes for CASSQVGSGRETQYF.

V gene TRBV4-3 combines with J gene TRBJ2-2, with 15 nucleotides matching TRBD2. The V segment lost 4 bases and the J segment 0 bases; nucleotides outside the gene matches: 9. The CDR3 has 20 residues. Per germline, CDR1 LGHNA and CDR2 YSLEER. The CDR3 spells CASSRGPGTSGGTNTGELFF. DNA for the CDR3: TGCGCCAGCAGCCGAGGACCCGGGACTAGCGGGGGGACGAACACCGGGGAGCTGTTTTTT.

The chain carries TRBV29-1 and TRBJ2-3; D is tentatively TRBD1 or TRBD2 (5 bases each). The V gene lost 8 bases and the J gene lost 4 bases, with 16 bases spanning the gap. CDR1 and CDR2 (germline): SQVTM, ANQGSEA. CDR3 size: 13 residues. The CDR3 sequence is CSLGRAGPDTQYF. The DNA of the CDR3 is TGCAGCCTGGGACGGGCGGGTCCAGATACGCAGTATTTT.

V is TRBV12-3 or TRBV12-4 and J is TRBJ2-3; D unclear. CDR3 length: 13 residues. The ends were cut back, 3 bases at V and 2 bases at J, with 6 bases in the middle. The CDR3 DNA sequence: TGTGCCAGCAGTTTTCAGTACACAGATACGCAGTATTTT. This codes for CASSFQYTDTQYF.

The sample holds a few counts of this clonotype. The rearrangement links TRBV20-1 to TRBJ2-1; no reliable D call. The germline CDR1 and CDR2 sequences are DFQATT and SNEGSKA (reference sequence). The CDR3 length is 13 residues. Trimming pared 0 bases from V and 8 bases from J, leaving 11 bases between. This CDR3 is CSARDSMVDEQFF. For the CDR3, the DNA is TGCAGTGCTAGAGATTCGATGGTGGATGAGCAGTTCTTC.

V and J are TRBV29-1 and TRBJ2-6, with 7 positions matching TRBD1. Germline values: CDR1 SQVTM, CDR2 ANQGSEA. The CDR3 covers 16 residues. Trimming took 5 bases from V and 0 from J; bases not matched to a gene: 7. The CDR3 DNA reads TGCAGCGTTTACAAACAGGGGAACTCTGGGGCCAACGTCCTGACTTTC. This codes for CSVYKQGNSGANVLTF.

The chain carries TRBV6-1 and TRBJ1-4; TRBD1 matches 7 bases. V lost 6 bases and J lost 3; bases outside the gene matches: 7. The CDR3 length is 15 residues. Germline-derived CDR1 and CDR2 are MNHNS and SASEGT. DNA for the CDR3: TGTGCCAGCAGCGTCTTGGGGACAGCTAATGAAAAACTGTTTTTT. Its protein product is CASSVLGTANEKLFF.

For this clonotype: The junction shows a germline mismatch at one end, possibly a read error. The chain recombines TRBV14 with TRBJ2-3, with 7 positions matching TRBD2. This CDR3 is built from 15 residues. CDR1 and CDR2 from the germline V gene are SGHDN and FVKESK. CDR3 sequence: CASSPGLSITDMQYF. CDR3 nucleotide sequence: TGTGCCAGCAGCCCGGGACTATCCATCACAGATATGCAGTATTTT.

The chain uses TRBV20-1 and TRBJ1-2; TRBD1 agrees at 7 bases. The CDR3 is 13 amino acids. V lost 6 bases to trimming and J lost 8 bases; unmatched junction nucleotides: 12. CDR1 is DFQATT, CDR2 SNEGSKA, per germline (reference sequence). The chain's CDR3 is CSAKETGAGGYTF. The CDR3 DNA is TGCAGTGCGAAAGAAACAGGGGCGGGAGGCTACACCTTC.

V usage is TRBV10-3 and J usage is TRBJ2-1, with 8 bases lining up with TRBD1. The CDR3 spans 16 residues. After removal of 0 bases from V and 8 bases from J, the junction contained 9 bases not matched to a gene. Germline values: CDR1 ENHRY, CDR2 SYGVKD. CDR3 protein: CAISESLGQGGYEQFF. The CDR3 bases are TGTGCCATCAGTGAGTCGCTTGGACAGGGTGGGTATGAGCAGTTCTTC.

This clonotype has more than one count but fewer than ten. The V gene is TRBV7-9, the J gene TRBJ1-2; 10 bases are a match to TRBD1. The junction had 3 bases not matched to a gene; V was cut back by 1 base and J by 4 bases. The CDR3 totals 15 residues. The germline CDR1 and CDR2 sequences are SEHNR and FQNEAQ (reference sequence). In DNA form, the CDR3 reads TGTGCCAGCAGCTTAGGGAGACAGGGGGCCTATGGCTACACCTTC. This codes for CASSLGRQGAYGYTF.

This clonotype has only a few counts. V gene TRBV6-1 combines with J gene TRBJ1-6; no clear D gene. This CDR3 contains 16 residues. Germline CDR1 reads MNHNS; CDR2 reads SASEGT. V gave up 5 bases and J gave up 2 bases, with 13 bases separating them. The CDR3 loop is CASSTSPGTYNSPLHF. CDR3 coding DNA: TGTGCCAGCAGTACGTCCCCTGGGACCTATAATTCACCCCTCCACTTT.

This clonotype was seen a handful of times. The gene calls are TRBV12-3 or TRBV12-4 and TRBJ2-2; 7 bases agree with TRBD1. Trimming at V came to 5 bases and at J to 4 bases, leaving 7 bases not matched to a gene. CDR3 length: 15 residues. CDR3 DNA: TGTGCCAGCAGTGACAGGGTCATGGGCACCGGGGAGCTGTTTTTT. This translates into CASSDRVMGTGELFF.